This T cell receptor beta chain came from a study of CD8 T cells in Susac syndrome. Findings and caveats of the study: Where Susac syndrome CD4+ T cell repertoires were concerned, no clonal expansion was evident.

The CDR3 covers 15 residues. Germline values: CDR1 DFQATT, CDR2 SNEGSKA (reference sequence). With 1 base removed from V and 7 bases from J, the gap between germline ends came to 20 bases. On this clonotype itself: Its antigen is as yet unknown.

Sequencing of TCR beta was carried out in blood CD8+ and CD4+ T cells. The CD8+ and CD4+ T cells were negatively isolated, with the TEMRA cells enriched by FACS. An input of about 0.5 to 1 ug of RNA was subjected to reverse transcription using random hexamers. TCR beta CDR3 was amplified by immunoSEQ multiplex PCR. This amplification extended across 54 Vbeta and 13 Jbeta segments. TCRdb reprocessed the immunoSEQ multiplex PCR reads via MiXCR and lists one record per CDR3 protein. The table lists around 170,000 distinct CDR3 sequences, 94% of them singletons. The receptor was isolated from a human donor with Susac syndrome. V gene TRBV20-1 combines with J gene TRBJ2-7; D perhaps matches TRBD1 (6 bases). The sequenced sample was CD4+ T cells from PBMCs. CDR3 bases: TGCAGTGCTAGAGTCAGGGGTGGAGGAGCAATGGAGCAGTACTTC. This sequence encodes CSARVRGGGAMEQYF.